This is a list of T cell receptor beta chains from one sample in a study of T cell repertoires and leukemia-associated antigens. No cognate antigen is known for these TCRs. TCRdb re-analysed the 5' RACE reads in MiXCR, keeping a single row per CDR3 protein. This repertoire shows more than 8,000 distinct CDR3 sequences, around two fifths found once; its top ten account for around 61%. The sequenced material came from CD3+ T cells sorted from blood and cultured. The origin of the receptors is a female donor in good health. Both conserved end residues are part of each CDR3. D genes are given only for firm matches. Expanded clones are given a class, and other clones once, few, many or no size at all.

NA | TRBJ1-1 | NA | TRBV6-1 | TGTGCCAGCAGTGAATATAAGGGGAGGACTGAAGCTTTCTTT | CASSEYKGRTEAFF
NA | TRBJ1-5 | few | TRBV20-1 | TGCAGTGCTATGTCCCCAGGGAGTCAGCCCCAGCATTTT | CSAMSPGSQPQHF
TRBD1 | TRBJ2-1 | medium-sized | TRBV7-8 | TGTGCCAGCAGCTTAGCCGGGACAGGCTTCAATGAGCAGTTCTTC | CASSLAGTGFNEQFF
NA | TRBJ2-3 | NA | TRBV7-3 | TGTGCCAGCAGCTTAATCGGTCGGAGGAGCACAGATACGCAGTATTTT | CASSLIGRRSTDTQYF
TRBD2 | TRBJ2-5 | once | TRBV2 | TGTGCCAGCAGTGCGCTAGCGGGCGTCAATGAGACCCAGTACTTC | CASSALAGVNETQYF
NA | TRBJ2-7 | NA | TRBV5-6 | TGTGCCAGCAGCCCCCTCAACGAGCAGTACTTC | CASSPLNEQYF
NA | TRBJ1-5 | many | TRBV7-2 | TGTGCCAGCAGCTTCTACAGGGCCTGGGGGTCGGATCAGCCCCAGCATTTT | CASSFYRAWGSDQPQHF
NA | TRBJ1-6 | NA | TRBV7-2 | NA | CASSFYICSASRQGRNSPLHF
NA | TRBJ2-7 | NA | TRBV7-9 | TGTGCCAGCAGCTTAGCGTCAGCCGGCAGGGCTAGCTTGAACTACGAGCAGTACTTC | CASSLASAGRASLNYEQYF
NA | TRBJ1-2 | medium-sized | TRBV2 | TGTGCCTCCTCCCCCGACAGCGCTAACTATGGCTACACCTTC | CASSPDSANYGYTF